This T cell receptor beta chain was found in a study of blood T cell repertoires in COVID-19. Overall study context: Specimens from acute and convalescent COVID-19 originated in the United States, Italy and Spain.

TCRdb's copy holds only in-frame clones and misses some; the assay was immunoSEQ multiplex PCR. Here the sample spans about 99,000 clones, around 82% being singletons. With V trimmed by 6 bases and J by 4 bases, 8 bases remained unmatched. Germline V gene lookup returns CDR1 SGHTA and CDR2 FQGNSA. This CDR3 is 15 amino acids long. The specimen was peripheral blood. The receptor was isolated from a man between 60 and 70 years old with acute or convalescent COVID-19. V usage is TRBV7-2 and J usage is TRBJ2-3; 9 bases are shared with TRBD2. CDR3 protein: CASRLMGLAADTQYF. The CDR3 DNA is TGTGCCAGCAGGTTGATGGGACTAGCAGCAGATACGCAGTATTTT.